The 4 T cell receptor beta chains given below trace back to one sample, sequenced in a study of T cell responses to AZD1222 COVID-19 vaccine. Profiling relied on immunoSEQ multiplex PCR, and the TCRdb table lists in-frame clones only, not all of them. The top ten clones hold 1.5% to 1.8% of a sample with 100,000 to 150,000 clones, roughly 90% of them seen once. The sequencing here drew on peripheral blood, taken on day 0 of AZD1222 vaccination. The receptors stem from an adult in good health.

V usage is TRBV7-2 and J usage is TRBJ2-7; TRBD2 is a possible D gene (5 bases). In germline, CDR1 is SGHTA, CDR2 FQGNSA. This CDR3 comprises 18 residues. V gave up 5 bases and J gave up 4 bases, with 27 bases separating them. Here the CDR3 DNA reads TGTGCCAGCAGCCCCGCGGGTCCACTCCTACATCCCCGATACGAGCAGTACTTC. This gives the protein CASSPAGPLLHPRYEQYF.

This sequence joins TRBV9 and TRBJ1-3, with D tentatively TRBD1 (5 bases). The germline CDR1 and CDR2 sequences are SGDLS and YYNGEE. V lost 7 bases and J lost 1, with 9 bases in between. There are 13 residues in the CDR3. CDR3 amino acids: CASAGESGNTIYF. The CDR3 DNA is TGTGCCAGCGCGGGGGAATCTGGAAACACCATATATTTT.

The chain carries TRBV27 and TRBJ1-5; the match to TRBD1 covers 10 bases. The CDR3 length is 17 residues. V was clipped by 5 bases and J by 2 bases; unmatched bases: 9. CDR1 and CDR2 (germline): MNHEY, SMNVEV (reference sequence). The CDR3 here is CASSPLTGGAGNQPQHF. The CDR3 region has the DNA TGTGCCAGCAGTCCCCTGACAGGGGGCGCGGGCAATCAGCCCCAGCATTTT.

The chain carries TRBV4-3 and TRBJ1-1, with unresolved D. The CDR3 sequence is 16 residues long. V gave up 0 bases and J gave up 5 bases, with 16 bases separating them. Looked up from germline, CDR1 is LGHNA and CDR2 is YSLEER. CDR3 DNA: TGCGCCAGCAGCCAAGATCCGGCGGTCCGTTGGACTGAAGCTTTCTTT. It yields the protein CASSQDPAVRWTEAFF.